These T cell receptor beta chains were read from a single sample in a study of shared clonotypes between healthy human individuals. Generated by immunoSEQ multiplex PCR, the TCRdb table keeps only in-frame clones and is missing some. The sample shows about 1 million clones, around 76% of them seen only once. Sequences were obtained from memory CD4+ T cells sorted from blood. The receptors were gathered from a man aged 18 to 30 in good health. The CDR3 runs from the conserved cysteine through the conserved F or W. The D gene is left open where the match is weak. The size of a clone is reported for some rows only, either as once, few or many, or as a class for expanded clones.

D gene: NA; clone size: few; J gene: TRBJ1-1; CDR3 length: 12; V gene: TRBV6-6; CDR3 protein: CASRGAGTEAFF; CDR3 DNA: TGTGCCAGCAGGGGGGCAGGGACTGAAGCTTTCTTT
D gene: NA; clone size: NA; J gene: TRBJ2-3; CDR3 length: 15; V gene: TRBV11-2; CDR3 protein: CASSRGLSLTDTQYF; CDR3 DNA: TGTGCCAGCAGCCGAGGACTTAGCTTGACAGATACGCAGTATTTT
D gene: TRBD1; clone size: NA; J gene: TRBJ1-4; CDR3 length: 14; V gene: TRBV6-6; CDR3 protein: CASIRGTANEKLFF; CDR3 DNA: TGTGCCAGCATTAGGGGGACAGCTAATGAAAAACTGTTTTTT
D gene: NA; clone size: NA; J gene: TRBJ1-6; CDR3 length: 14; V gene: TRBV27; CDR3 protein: CASQGRGYNSPLHF; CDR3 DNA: TGTGCCAGTCAGGGTAGGGGCTATAATTCACCCCTCCACTTT
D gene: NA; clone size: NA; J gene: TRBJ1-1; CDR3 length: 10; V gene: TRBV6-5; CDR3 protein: CASPKGEAFF; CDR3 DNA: TGTGCCAGCCCTAAGGGGGAAGCTTTCTTT
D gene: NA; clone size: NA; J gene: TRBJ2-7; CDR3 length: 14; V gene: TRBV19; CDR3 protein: CASSIRSRDYEQYF; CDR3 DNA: TGTGCCAGTAGTATTCGCAGCAGGGACTACGAGCAGTACTTC
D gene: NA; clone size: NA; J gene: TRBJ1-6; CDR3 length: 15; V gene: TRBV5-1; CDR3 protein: CASSLAAGENSPLHF; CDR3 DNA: TGCGCCAGCAGCTTGGCGGCCGGGGAAAATTCACCCCTCCACTTT
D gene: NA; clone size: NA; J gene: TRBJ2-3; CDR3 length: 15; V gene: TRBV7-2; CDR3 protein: CASRISGLFTDTQYF; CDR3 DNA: TGTGCCAGCAGGATCAGCGGGCTTTTCACAGATACGCAGTATTTT
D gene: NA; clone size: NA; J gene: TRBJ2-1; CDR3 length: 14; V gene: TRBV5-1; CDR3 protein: CASSSRVSYNEQFF; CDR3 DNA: TGCGCCAGCAGCTCGAGGGTGTCCTACAATGAGCAGTTCTTC
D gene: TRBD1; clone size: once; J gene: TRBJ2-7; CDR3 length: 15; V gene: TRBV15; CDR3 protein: CATSGGTGGSYEQYF; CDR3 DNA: TGTGCCACCAGCGGGGGGACAGGGGGCTCCTACGAGCAGTACTTC
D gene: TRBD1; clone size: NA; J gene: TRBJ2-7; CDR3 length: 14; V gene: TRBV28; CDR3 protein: CASSPGQGARWQYF; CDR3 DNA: TGTGCCAGTTCACCCGGGCAGGGGGCGAGGTGGCAGTACTTC
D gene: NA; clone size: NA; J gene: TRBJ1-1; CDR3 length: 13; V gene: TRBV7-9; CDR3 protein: CASSLDSVTEAFF; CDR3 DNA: TGTGCCAGCAGCTTAGATTCTGTTACTGAAGCTTTCTTT
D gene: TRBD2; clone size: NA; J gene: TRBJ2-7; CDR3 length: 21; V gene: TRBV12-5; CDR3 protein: CASGLVLIREGTKYRTYEQYF; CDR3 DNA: TGTGCTAGTGGTTTGGTACTGATAAGGGAGGGCACAAAATATAGAACCTACGAGCAGTACTTC
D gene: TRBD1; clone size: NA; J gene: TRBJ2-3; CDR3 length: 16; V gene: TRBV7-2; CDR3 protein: CASSAMTGTGPYTQYF; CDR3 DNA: TGTGCCAGCAGCGCCATGACCGGGACAGGGCCTTATACGCAGTATTTT
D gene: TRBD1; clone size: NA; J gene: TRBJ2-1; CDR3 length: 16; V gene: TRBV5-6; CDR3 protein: CASSRRTPGTGNEQFF; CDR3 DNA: TGTGCCAGCAGCAGAAGAACCCCCGGGACAGGGAATGAGCAGTTCTTC
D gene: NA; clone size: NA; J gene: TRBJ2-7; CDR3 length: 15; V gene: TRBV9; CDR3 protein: CASSVDSDGPYEQYF; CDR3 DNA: TGTGCCAGCAGCGTAGATAGCGACGGGCCCTACGAGCAGTACTTC
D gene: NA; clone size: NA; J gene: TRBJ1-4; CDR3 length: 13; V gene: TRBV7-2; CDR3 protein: CASSFFDGEKLFF; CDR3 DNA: TGTGCCAGCAGCTTCTTCGATGGGGAAAAACTGTTTTTT
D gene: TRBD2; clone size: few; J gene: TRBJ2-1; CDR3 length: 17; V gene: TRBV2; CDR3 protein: CASRRGTSGRAMNEQFF; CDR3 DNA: TGTGCCAGCAGACGGGGGACTAGCGGGAGGGCCATGAATGAGCAGTTCTTC
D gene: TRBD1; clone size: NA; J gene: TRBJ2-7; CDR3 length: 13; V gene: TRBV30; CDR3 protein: CAWNGQESTKQYF; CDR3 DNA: TGTGCCTGGAACGGACAGGAATCTACGAAGCAGTACTTC
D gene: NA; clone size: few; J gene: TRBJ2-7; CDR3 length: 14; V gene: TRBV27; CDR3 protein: CASSLSPGTHEQYF; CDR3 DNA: TGTGCCAGCAGTTTATCGCCAGGGACCCACGAGCAGTACTTC
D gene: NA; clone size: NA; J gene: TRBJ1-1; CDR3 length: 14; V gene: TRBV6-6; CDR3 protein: CASSPPGPNTEAFF; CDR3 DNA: TGTGCCAGCAGTCCCCCGGGGCCGAACACTGAAGCTTTCTTT
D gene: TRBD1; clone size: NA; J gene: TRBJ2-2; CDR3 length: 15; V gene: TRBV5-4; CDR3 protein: CASSLAGGNGGELFF; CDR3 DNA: TGTGCCAGCAGCTTGGCAGGGGGCAATGGTGGGGAGCTGTTTTTT
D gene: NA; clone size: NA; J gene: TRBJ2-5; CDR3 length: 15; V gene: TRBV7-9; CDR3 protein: CASSLRAANQETQYF; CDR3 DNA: TGTGCCAGCAGCTTACGAGCGGCCAACCAAGAGACCCAGTACTTC
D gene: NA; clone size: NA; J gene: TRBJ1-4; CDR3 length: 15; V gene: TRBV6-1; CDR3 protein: CASSEQGQGGEKLFF; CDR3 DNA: TGTGCCAGCAGTGAACAGGGGCAGGGTGGCGAAAAACTGTTTTTT
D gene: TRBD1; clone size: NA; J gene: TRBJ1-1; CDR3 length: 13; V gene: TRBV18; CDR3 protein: CASSNQGTGSAFF; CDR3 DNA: TGTGCCAGCTCCAACCAGGGGACAGGGTCAGCTTTCTTT
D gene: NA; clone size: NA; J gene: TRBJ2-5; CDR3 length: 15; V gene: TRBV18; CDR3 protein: CASSPPIRVGETQYF; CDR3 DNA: TGTGCCAGCTCACCACCGATCAGGGTGGGGGAGACCCAGTACTTC
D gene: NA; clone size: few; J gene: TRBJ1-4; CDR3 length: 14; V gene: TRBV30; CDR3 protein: CAWSRSGVEEKLFF; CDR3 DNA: TGTGCCTGGAGTAGATCAGGGGTGGAGGAAAAACTGTTTTTT
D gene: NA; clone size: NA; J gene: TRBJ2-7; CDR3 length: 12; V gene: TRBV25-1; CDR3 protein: CASAGDVYEQYF; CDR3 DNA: TGTGCCAGCGCCGGGGACGTCTACGAGCAGTACTTC
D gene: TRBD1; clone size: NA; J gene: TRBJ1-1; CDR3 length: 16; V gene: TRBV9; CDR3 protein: CASSVRPRGQLVEAFF; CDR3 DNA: TGTGCCAGCAGCGTCAGACCCAGGGGGCAATTGGTTGAAGCTTTCTTT
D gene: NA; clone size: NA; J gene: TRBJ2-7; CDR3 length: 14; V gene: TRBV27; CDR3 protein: CASSLRVLGYEQYF; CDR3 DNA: TGTGCCAGCAGTTTACGGGTTTTGGGCTACGAGCAGTACTTC
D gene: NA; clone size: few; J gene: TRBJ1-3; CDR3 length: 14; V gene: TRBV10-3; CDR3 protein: CAISDRVGGNTIYF; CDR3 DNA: TGTGCCATCAGTGATAGGGTAGGAGGAAACACCATATATTTT
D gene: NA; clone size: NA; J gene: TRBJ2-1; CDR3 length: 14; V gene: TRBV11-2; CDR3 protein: CASTNGAAYNEQFF; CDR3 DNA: TGTGCCAGCACCAATGGGGCTGCCTACAATGAGCAGTTCTTC
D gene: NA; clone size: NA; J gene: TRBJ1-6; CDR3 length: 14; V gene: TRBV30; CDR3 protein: CAWGPGGRNSPLHF; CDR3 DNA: TGTGCCTGGGGACCGGGGGGGCGAAATTCACCCCTCCACTTT
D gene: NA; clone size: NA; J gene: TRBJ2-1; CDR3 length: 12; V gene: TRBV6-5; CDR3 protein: CASYSSYNEQFF; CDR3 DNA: TGTGCCAGCTATAGCTCCTACAATGAGCAGTTCTTC
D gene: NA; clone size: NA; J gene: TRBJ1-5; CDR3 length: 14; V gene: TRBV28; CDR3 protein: CASSSQGRGQPQHF; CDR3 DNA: TGTGCCAGCAGTTCTCAGGGACGCGGTCAGCCCCAGCATTTT
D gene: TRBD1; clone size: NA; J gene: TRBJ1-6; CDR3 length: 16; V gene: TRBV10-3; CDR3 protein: CAISESDRGGNSPLHF; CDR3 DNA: TGTGCCATCAGTGAGTCAGACAGGGGGGGTAATTCACCCCTCCACTTT
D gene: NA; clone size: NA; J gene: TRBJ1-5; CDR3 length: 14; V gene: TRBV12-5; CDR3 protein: CASGLVRPNQPQHF; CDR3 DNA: TGTGCTAGTGGTTTGGTGAGACCTAATCAGCCCCAGCATTTT
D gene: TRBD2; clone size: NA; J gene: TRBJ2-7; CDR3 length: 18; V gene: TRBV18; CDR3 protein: CASSPRSSGGSSSYEQYF; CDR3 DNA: TGTGCCAGCTCACCACGATCTAGCGGGGGGTCTTCGTCCTACGAGCAGTACTTC
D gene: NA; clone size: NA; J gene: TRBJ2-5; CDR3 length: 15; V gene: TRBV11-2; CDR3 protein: CASSFSGRGQETQYF; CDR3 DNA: TGTGCCAGCAGCTTTAGCGGCAGGGGCCAAGAGACCCAGTACTTC